The rows below give T cell receptor beta chains drawn from one sample of a study of CXCR3-negative and CXCR3-positive naive CD8 T cells. For each CDR3 protein, TCRdb gives one entry from its re-call of the 5' RACE reads, without DNA. The sample table includes 5,700 or so distinct CDR3 sequences. Sequencing was done on a sample of naive CXCR3+ CD8+ T cells from blood. These receptors all come from a human donor in good health. Some clones in this sample may be carry-over from other donors' samples. Both conserved end residues are part of each CDR3. A clone size is listed for some rows: how often the clone was seen (once, few, many), or a class if it is expanded.

V: TRBV29-1
J: TRBJ1-1
size: -
CDR3: CSVDGGGNTEAFF

V: TRBV29-1
J: TRBJ2-2
size: medium-sized
CDR3: CSVVGAGELFF

V: TRBV4-3
J: TRBJ2-1
size: -
CDR3: CASSQTRDSSYNEQFF

V: TRBV29-1
J: TRBJ2-7
size: -
CDR3: CSVEGGAGSYEQYF

V: TRBV27
J: TRBJ2-7
size: medium-sized
CDR3: CAVTPRDRPYEQYF

V: TRBV5-1
J: TRBJ2-1
size: medium-sized
CDR3: CASGVGGSYNEQFF

V: TRBV15
J: TRBJ2-2
size: medium-sized
CDR3: CATSSSGGNTGELFF

V: TRBV20-1
J: TRBJ1-1
size: medium-sized
CDR3: CSAIVPGQLQNTEAFF

V: TRBV29-1
J: TRBJ2-5
size: -
CDR3: CSVEGTDLGAETQYF

V: TRBV10-3
J: TRBJ2-5
size: -
CDR3: CAIRRGETQYF

V: TRBV7-8
J: TRBJ1-1
size: medium-sized
CDR3: CASSLGTANTEAFF

V: TRBV20-1
J: TRBJ2-1
size: medium-sized
CDR3: CSAEEWGASSYNEQFF

V: TRBV6-6
J: TRBJ2-1
size: -
CDR3: CASSLARGEQFF

V: TRBV24-1
J: TRBJ2-1
size: medium-sized
CDR3: CATSDTSALYNEQFF

V: TRBV14
J: TRBJ2-5
size: medium-sized
CDR3: CASRDRGGETQYF

V: TRBV20-1
J: TRBJ2-1
size: medium-sized
CDR3: CSAPPPAGRNEQFF

V: TRBV7-8
J: TRBJ1-4
size: -
CDR3: CASSNHRTTNEKLFF

V: TRBV7-9
J: TRBJ2-3
size: -
CDR3: CASSSGGGAPSTDTQYF

V: TRBV30
J: TRBJ1-1
size: medium-sized
CDR3: CAWSVTHTTEAFF

V: TRBV7-9
J: TRBJ1-1
size: -
CDR3: CASSLGQSEGDTEAFF

V: TRBV29-1
J: TRBJ2-3
size: -
CDR3: CSVEEDTDTQYF

V: TRBV2
J: TRBJ2-7
size: -
CDR3: CASSWDRGSISYEQYF

V: TRBV19
J: TRBJ1-2
size: -
CDR3: CASREGGLGYTF

V: TRBV5-6
J: TRBJ1-2
size: -
CDR3: CASSSRDRGSYGYTF

V: TRBV7-9
J: TRBJ2-7
size: -
CDR3: CASSHRDSYEQYF

V: TRBV5-1
J: TRBJ2-3
size: -
CDR3: CASSPADTEGDTQYF

V: TRBV27
J: TRBJ1-1
size: -
CDR3: CASSLAPGATEAFF

V: TRBV29-1
J: TRBJ2-2
size: -
CDR3: CSVAGMNTGELFF

V: TRBV4-3
J: TRBJ2-1
size: medium-sized
CDR3: CASSQDLVGPYEQFF

V: TRBV2
J: TRBJ1-1
size: -
CDR3: CASDRAGTEAFF

V: TRBV9
J: TRBJ2-4
size: -
CDR3: CASSVDRAHNKNIQYF

V: TRBV20-1
J: TRBJ1-1
size: -
CDR3: CSATWGWTEAFF

V: TRBV5-4
J: TRBJ2-3
size: -
CDR3: CASRLGSGAPDTQYF

V: TRBV29-1
J: TRBJ2-5
size: medium-sized
CDR3: CSVEDGRASGEMETQYF

V: TRBV6-2/TRBV6-3
J: TRBJ2-7
size: -
CDR3: CASSYSPSHQGAYEQYF

V: TRBV7-9
J: TRBJ2-3
size: -
CDR3: CASSLLAGGPDTQYF

V: TRBV10-3
J: TRBJ1-1
size: large
CDR3: CAISEEGVNTEAFF

V: TRBV3-1
J: TRBJ2-7
size: -
CDR3: CASSQGPPTYEQYF

V: TRBV27
J: TRBJ2-7
size: medium-sized
CDR3: CASSWTVSHEQYF

V: TRBV7-2
J: TRBJ2-3
size: medium-sized
CDR3: CASSLAPARTSGIGTQYF

V: TRBV7-2
J: TRBJ2-7
size: -
CDR3: CASSATGGPYEQYF

V: TRBV30
J: TRBJ1-5
size: -
CDR3: CAWSWGSNQPQHF

V: TRBV27
J: TRBJ2-1
size: -
CDR3: CASSYSRTGRLVSYNEQFF

V: TRBV20-1
J: TRBJ2-5
size: -
CDR3: CSARSSGWGQETQYF

V: TRBV10-3
J: TRBJ2-1
size: -
CDR3: CAISESAGNYNEQFF

V: TRBV6-5
J: TRBJ1-1
size: -
CDR3: CASSYGDPFEGNTEAFF

V: TRBV29-1
J: TRBJ1-1
size: medium-sized
CDR3: CSVGQGASTEAFF

V: TRBV29-1
J: TRBJ2-3
size: -
CDR3: CSVYGTPGGTDTQYF

V: TRBV19
J: TRBJ2-1
size: medium-sized
CDR3: CASSIGTNRPWDELFF

V: TRBV14
J: TRBJ1-5
size: medium-sized
CDR3: CASSQDSQPQHF

V: TRBV5-1
J: TRBJ2-7
size: -
CDR3: CASSLAFAGGGKNEQYF

V: TRBV2
J: TRBJ2-7
size: medium-sized
CDR3: CASSGTGTYEQYF